This passage covers 32 T cell receptor beta chains from one sample sequenced in a study of OX40 agonist ivuxolimab in advanced cancers. The protocol was immunoSEQ multiplex PCR, while the TCRdb copy is restricted to in-frame clones and leaves out a portion. The table lists tens of thousands of clones, roughly nine tenths of them singletons. Material: CD4+ or CD8+ T cells sorted from blood, obtained in a trial of the OX40 agonist ivuxolimab. Every receptor here comes from an adult with an advanced solid tumor such as melanoma, head and neck, liver or kidney cancer.

The CDR3 nucleotides read TGTGCCAGTAGTCCCATCACAGGGAGTAAAGCTTTCTTT. Protein product: CASSPITGSKAFF. The chain is built from TRBV19 and TRBJ1-1, with D perhaps TRBD1 (6 bases). V shed 5 bases and J shed 9 bases, with 16 bases lying between them. The germline V gene encodes CDR1 LNHDA and CDR2 SQIVND (reference sequence). CDR3 length: 13 amino acids.

Details on this clone: Mismatch with germline at one junction end may stem from a read error. The gene calls are TRBV9 and TRBJ2-2; 7 bases map to TRBD2. The CDR3 is made up of 15 amino acids. Germline CDR1 and CDR2: SGDLS and YYNGEE. CDR3 DNA: TGTGCCAGTATTGGCGGGAGTTTTCGACACCGGGGAGCTGTTTTT. This sequence encodes CASIGGSFRHRGAVF.

The genes are TRBV9 and TRBJ1-6, with D possibly being TRBD1 (5 bases). From germline, CDR1 is SGDLS and CDR2 YYNGEE. Trimming shortened V by 2 bases and J by 9 bases, and 15 bases separated the two germline ends. This CDR3 has 15 amino acids. This CDR3 is CASSVKDQGGSPLHF. In DNA form, the CDR3 reads TGTGCCAGCAGCGTCAAGGACCAGGGAGGTTCACCCCTCCACTTT.

This clone was detected a few times. One junction end does not reproduce the germline sequence, and a read error may be involved. The J gene is TRBJ1-1, the V gene TRBV5-5; D ambiguous. Germline CDR1 reads SGHKS; CDR2 reads YYEKEE (reference sequence). The CDR3 is 13 amino acids. The CDR3 loop reads CASSWPGNAEAFF. CDR3 bases: TGTGCCAGCAGCTGGCCGGGGAACGCTGAAGCTTTCTTT.

This sequence joins TRBV7-9 and TRBJ2-6, with no clear D. Germline V gene data show CDR1 as SEHNR and CDR2 as FQNEAQ (reference sequence). The CDR3 totals 13 residues. V lost 10 bases and J 5 bases, leaving 12 bases between the germline ends. CDR3: CANTDPRANVLTF. The CDR3 DNA is TGTGCCAACACGGATCCCCGGGCCAACGTCCTGACTTTC.

With regard to this clone: The sample contains more than one DNA sequence encoding this CDR3. The V and J genes are TRBV2 and TRBJ2-7, with a possible D match to TRBD2 (7 bases). In germline, CDR1 is SNHLY, CDR2 FYNNEI. This CDR3 has 15 residues. Trimming cost V 6 bases and J 7 bases, with 22 bases left between them. The CDR3 DNA follows: TGTGCCAGCAGGGGGGGCGGGGAGGGCCCGCGGGAGCAGTACTTC. Translating gives CASRGGGEGPREQYF.

The chain joins TRBV19 to TRBJ1-5; perhaps TRBD1 as D (5 bases). Trimming shortened V by 1 base and J by 2 bases, and 15 bases separated the two germline ends. Germline V lookup: CDR1 LNHDA, CDR2 SQIVND (reference sequence). There are 17 residues in the CDR3. The CDR3 sequence: CASSIGRGLGGNQPQHF. CDR3 nucleotides: TGTGCCAGTAGTATAGGCCGGGGCCTAGGGGGCAATCAGCCCCAGCATTTT.

This sequence joins TRBV11-2 and TRBJ2-7, with a tentative D call TRBD1 (5 bases). CDR1 is SGHAT, CDR2 FQNNGV, per germline. This CDR3 has 15 amino acids. The V end was cut by 3 bases, the J end by 5 bases, with 17 bases between. CDR3 coding DNA: TGTGCCAGCAGCTTCGACAGCCCCGTAGGCCACGAGCAGTACTTC. Protein: CASSFDSPVGHEQYF.

The genes are TRBV7-9 and TRBJ1-5; no firm D call. Germline assignment: CDR1 SEHNR and CDR2 FQNEAQ (reference sequence). The V and J ends lost 0 bases and 7 bases respectively, with 10 bases between them. The CDR3 has 14 residues. The CDR3 DNA reads TGTGCCAGCAGCTTAGCGACGTCCGCCCAGCCCCAGCATTTT. Translation gives CASSLATSAQPQHF.

This clone was counted only a few times. The chain links TRBV18 to TRBJ1-1; D perhaps matches TRBD1 (5 bases). Germline values: CDR1 KGHSH, CDR2 LQKENI. This CDR3 region has 14 residues. V was shortened by 4 bases and J by 1 base, with 10 bases between the two germline ends. The CDR3 loop reads CASSLQGPNTEAFF. In DNA form, the CDR3 reads TGTGCCAGCTCACTTCAGGGCCCGAACACTGAAGCTTTCTTT.

This sequence joins TRBV5-8 and TRBJ2-2, with D uncertain. CDR1 is SGHTS and CDR2 is YDEGEE in the germline V gene. The CDR3 length is 13 residues. V dropped 1 base and J dropped 6 bases, with 7 bases sitting between them. The CDR3 nucleotides are TGTGCCAGCAGCTTGACTAATTCCGGGGAGCTGTTTTTT. This gives the protein CASSLTNSGELFF.

This clone turned up a few times. The rearrangement links TRBV30 to TRBJ1-1; tentative D call: TRBD1 (5 bases). The CDR3 is 15 residues long. The V gene's germline CDR1 is GTSNPN and CDR2 SVGIG (reference sequence). V was shortened by 0 bases and J by 1 base, with 12 bases between the two germline ends. CDR3 bases: TGTGCCTGGAGTGTAAGGAGTCAGGGGAACACTGAAGCTTTCTTT. Protein product: CAWSVRSQGNTEAFF.

The V gene is TRBV29-1, the J gene TRBJ2-7, with D uncertain. Trimming left V 7 bases short and J 2 bases short, with 15 bases between. Germline V gene sequence: CDR1 SQVTM, CDR2 ANQGSEA. The CDR3 has 13 residues. CDR3 nucleotides: TGCAGCGCTGGACGCCTCAACCCCTACGAGCAGTACTTC. Translation: CSAGRLNPYEQYF.

The chain links TRBV15 to TRBJ2-5, with D possibly being TRBD2 (5 bases). There are 16 residues in the CDR3. Trimming took 0 bases from V and 4 from J, leaving 15 bases between them. Looked up from germline, CDR1 is LNHNV and CDR2 is YYDKDF (reference sequence). CDR3 DNA sequence: TGTGCCACCAGCAGAGAATTAATAGCGTCGGGAGAGACCCAGTACTTC. It encodes CATSRELIASGETQYF.

The chain uses TRBV11-2 and TRBJ1-6, with D possibly matching TRBD1 (5 bases). V dropped 1 base and J dropped 6 bases, with 13 bases sitting between them. Germline CDR1 reads SGHAT; CDR2 reads FQNNGV. The length of the CDR3 is 16 residues. DNA for the CDR3: TGTGCCAGCAGCTTAGTGTTGGGGGAATCTAATTCACCCCTCCACTTT. As protein: CASSLVLGESNSPLHF.

The rearrangement links TRBV6-1 to TRBJ1-5; TRBD1 aligns across 10 bases. Trimming removed 6 bases from V and 4 bases from J; junction bases left unmatched: 3. The CDR3 is made up of 14 amino acids. Germline values: CDR1 MNHNS, CDR2 SASEGT. DNA for the CDR3: TGTGCCAGCAGCCGGGACAGGGGAAATCAGCCCCAGCATTTT. Its translation is CASSRDRGNQPQHF.

V and J are TRBV19 and TRBJ2-3; tentatively, D is TRBD2 (7 bases). The CDR3 spans 17 residues. The germline V gene has CDR1 LNHDA and CDR2 SQIVND (reference sequence). With 1 base removed from V and 0 bases from J, the gap between germline ends came to 14 bases. CDR3 coding DNA: TGTGCCAGTAGTATAGTAGGGGGGGGCTTTAGCACAGATACGCAGTATTTT. This encodes CASSIVGGGFSTDTQYF.

CDR3 bases: TGTGCCAGTAGTATTCGGGGGCAGGGAGATACGCAGTATTTT. Translating gives CASSIRGQGDTQYF. The chain joins TRBV19 to TRBJ2-3, with D perhaps TRBD1 or TRBD2 (6 bases each). The CDR3 consists of 14 residues. V was pared by 3 bases and J by 5 bases, with 12 bases between. The V gene's germline CDR1 is LNHDA and CDR2 SQIVND (reference sequence).

The rearrangement joins TRBV5-5 to TRBJ2-7; 8 bases line up with TRBD2. This CDR3 is built from 14 residues. The germline CDR1 and CDR2 sequences are SGHKS and YYEKEE (reference sequence). V lost 0 bases to trimming and J lost 3 bases; unmatched junction nucleotides: 2. The CDR3 sequence is CASSLAAGGYEQYF. As DNA, the CDR3 is TGTGCCAGCAGCTTGGCGGCGGGAGGCTACGAGCAGTACTTC.

The chain couples TRBV5-4 to TRBJ2-1, with 10 bases that match TRBD1. The CDR3 runs 17 residues. The V and J ends lost 2 bases and 0 bases, in that order; junction bases with no gene match: 5. In germline, CDR1 is SGHNT, CDR2 YYREEE (reference sequence). The CDR3 coding sequence is TGTGCCAGCAGCTTCCCGGGACAGGGGTTCTCCTACAATGAGCAGTTCTTC. This encodes CASSFPGQGFSYNEQFF.

The genes are TRBV7-2 and TRBJ2-1; the D gene is possibly TRBD2 (6 bases). V was shortened by 7 bases and J by 3 bases, with 22 bases between the two germline ends. The CDR3 runs to 17 residues. Germline V gives CDR1 SGHTA, CDR2 FQGNSA. In DNA form, the CDR3 reads TGTGCCAGCACCTATAGAGGTCTAGCGTCAAGCTACAATGAGCAGTTCTTC. This codes for CASTYRGLASSYNEQFF.

The chain links TRBV2 to TRBJ1-4; 9 bases are shared with TRBD1. The CDR3 has 11 amino acids. The V gene end was trimmed by 6 bases and the J gene end by 14 bases; junction bases not matched to a gene: 4. CDR1 is SNHLY, CDR2 FYNNEI, per germline. The CDR3 spells CASSLTGGLFF. The CDR3 DNA is TGTGCCAGCAGCTTGACAGGGGGGCTGTTTTTT.

The chain has TRBV6-5 and TRBJ1-5; TRBD1 is a possible D gene (6 bases). From germline, CDR1 is MNHEY and CDR2 SVGAGI. Trimming left V 6 bases short and J 2 bases short, with 14 bases between. The CDR3 runs 15 residues. The CDR3 nucleotides are TGTGCCAGCAGGCGACAGGCCGGGGGCAATCAGCCCCAGCATTTT. This gives the protein CASRRQAGGNQPQHF.

DNA for the CDR3: TGTGCCAGCAGCCCCGCGCTGGGCGGGAGGGCCTTCAATGAGCAGTTCTTC. Its translation is CASSPALGGRAFNEQFF. V gene TRBV7-9 combines with J gene TRBJ2-1; TRBD2 matches 9 bases. The V and J ends lost 5 bases and 6 bases, in that order; junction bases with no gene match: 14. Germline lookup yields CDR1 SEHNR and CDR2 FQNEAQ (reference sequence). This CDR3 region has 17 residues.

The rearrangement joins TRBV9 to TRBJ2-2, with D possibly TRBD2 on 5 matching bases. The CDR3 sequence is 17 residues long. CDR1 and CDR2 from the germline V gene are SGDLS and YYNGEE. Trimming left V 2 bases short and J 6 bases short, with 20 bases between. The DNA of the CDR3 is TGTGCCAGCAGCGTCTCGGTGCGAGGGAAATGGTCCGGGGAGCTGTTTTTT. It is translated as CASSVSVRGKWSGELFF.

The chain couples TRBV27 to TRBJ1-1, with TRBD1 matching over 8 bases. Germline values: CDR1 MNHEY, CDR2 SMNVEV (reference sequence). Trimming took 6 bases from V and 5 from J; bases not matched to a gene: 5. The CDR3 has 13 amino acids. This CDR3 reads CASRGQGGTEAFF. The DNA for the CDR3 is TGTGCCAGCAGAGGACAGGGTGGGACTGAAGCTTTCTTT.

The rearrangement links TRBV9 to TRBJ2-2, with unresolved D. This CDR3 comprises 12 residues. Germline CDR1 reads SGDLS; CDR2 reads YYNGEE. Trimming removed 0 bases at V and 8 bases at J, with 5 bases between. CDR3 nucleotide sequence: TGTGCCAGCAGCGTAGGGCAGGGGGAGCTGTTTTTT. It codes for CASSVGQGELFF.

The V gene is TRBV5-1, the J gene TRBJ1-5; D perhaps matches TRBD1 (5 bases). Germline loops: CDR1 SGHRS, CDR2 YFSETQ. V lost 1 base, J lost 5 bases, and 13 bases lay in between. The CDR3 runs 15 residues. The CDR3 reads CASSLQGGRDQPQHF. Here the CDR3 DNA reads TGCGCCAGCAGCTTGCAGGGTGGGCGCGATCAGCCCCAGCATTTT.

Turning to this clone: The junction differs from germline at one of its ends, possibly a read error. V and J are TRBV7-7 and TRBJ2-5, with 12 nucleotides matching TRBD1. CDR3 length: 17 residues. In germline, CDR1 is SSHAT, CDR2 FNYEAQ (reference sequence). The CDR3 loop is CASSLGARDRGLETQYF. Written as DNA, the CDR3 is TGTGCTAGCAGCTTAGGCGCCCGGGACAGGGGGCTTGAGACCCAGTACTTC.

CDR3 in amino acids: CASSQALNTEAFF. Here the CDR3 DNA reads TGTGCCAGTAGTCAAGCTTTGAACACTGAAGCTTTCTTT. V and J are TRBV19 and TRBJ1-1; no definite D call. This CDR3 has 13 residues. Germline loops: CDR1 LNHDA, CDR2 SQIVND (reference sequence). Deletions cut 5 bases from V and 0 bases from J, with 7 bases between.

The chain recombines TRBV6-6 with TRBJ2-7; possibly TRBD1 for D (5 bases). The CDR3 consists of 14 residues. Germline V gene lookup returns CDR1 MNHNY and CDR2 SVGAGI (reference sequence). The V end lost 0 bases, the J end lost 7 bases, and 13 bases lay between the germline ends. CDR3 sequence reads: CASSYSVGPAEQYF. DNA for the CDR3: TGTGCCAGCAGTTACTCAGTGGGGCCAGCGGAGCAGTACTTC.

This sequence joins TRBV6-1 and TRBJ1-1; D is possibly TRBD1 (5 bases). From germline, CDR1 is MNHNS and CDR2 SASEGT. The CDR3 covers 12 residues. The V end was cut by 7 bases, the J end by 4 bases, with 10 bases between. CDR3 nucleotides: TGTGCCAGCATCACCCAGGGCACTGAAGCTTTCTTT. This gives the protein CASITQGTEAFF.